This is a list of T cell receptor beta chains from one sample in a study of T cell repertoires in cytomegalovirus infection. For these receptors, no antigen is known. TCRdb redid the calling of the reads with MiXCR, one entry per CDR3 protein. This table has roughly 120,000 distinct CDR3 sequences, approximately 30% appearing once. The sequencing used CD8+ T cells from cultured PBMCs, collected from culture after CMV antigen stimulation. Source of these receptors: a human donor in good health (CMV status not recorded). Some clones in this sample may be carry-over from other donors' samples. CDR3s include the opening cysteine and the closing phenylalanine or tryptophan. Each record gives: D gene, clone size, J gene, V gene, CDR3 protein, CDR3 DNA. A D gene is named only where the DNA matches it firmly. Expanded clones are given a class, and other clones once, few, many or no size at all.

>TRBD1|-|TRBJ1-6|TRBV5-4
CASSFSDRENSPLHF
TGTGCCAGCAGCTTTTCGGACAGGGAAAATTCACCCCTCCACTTT
>-|-|TRBJ2-1|TRBV27
CASSLRQSGEQFF
TGTGCCAGCAGTTTACGACAGTCGGGTGAGCAGTTCTTC
>-|-|TRBJ1-2|TRBV29-1
CSVLGSVTEVPNYGYTF
TGCAGCGTTTTGGGTTCTGTGACAGAGGTCCCTAACTATGGCTACACCTTC
>-|-|TRBJ2-1|TRBV20-1
CSALPGYNEQFF
TGCAGTGCTTTACCGGGCTACAATGAGCAGTTCTTC
>TRBD1|few|TRBJ2-3|TRBV27
CASSWTGGADTQYF
TGTGCCAGCAGTTGGACAGGGGGCGCAGATACGCAGTATTTT
>-|-|TRBJ1-5|TRBV7-6
CASSLNSQRNQPQHF
TGTGCCAGCAGCCTTAACTCTCAAAGGAATCAGCCCCAGCATTTT
>-|once|TRBJ2-7|TRBV7-6
CATSEGPTYEQYF
TGTGCGACGTCAGAGGGGCCTACCTACGAGCAGTACTTC
>-|-|TRBJ1-2|TRBV13
CASSSMGWGRETYGYTF
TGTGCCAGCAGCTCAATGGGGTGGGGCAGGGAGACGTATGGCTACACCTTC
>TRBD1|-|TRBJ2-5|TRBV7-8
CASSLANFGDRLETQYF
TGTGCCAGCAGCTTAGCTAATTTTGGGGACAGGCTTGAGACCCAGTACTTC
>TRBD1|-|TRBJ1-2|TRBV2
CASSQGTGPYGYTF
TGTGCCAGCAGTCAAGGGACAGGACCTTATGGCTACACCTTC
>-|-|TRBJ2-3|TRBV29-1
CSVEAGKTADTQYF
TGCAGCGTTGAAGCAGGGAAAACCGCAGATACGCAGTATTTT
>-|-|TRBJ1-1|TRBV9
CASSVAGAGTEAFF
TGTGCCAGCAGCGTAGCAGGGGCCGGCACTGAAGCTTTCTTT
>-|-|TRBJ1-1|TRBV4-1
CASSREPGARTEAFF
TGCGCCAGCAGCCGAGAACCAGGGGCTCGCACTGAAGCTTTCTTT
>TRBD1|few|TRBJ2-7|TRBV10-3
CAISDPGQGASEQYF
TGTGCCATCAGTGATCCGGGACAGGGGGCGAGCGAGCAGTACTTC
>-|many|TRBJ1-4|TRBV7-9
CASSPGESNEKLFF
TGTGCCAGCAGCCCAGGGGAATCTAATGAAAAACTGTTTTTT
>TRBD1|few|TRBJ1-1|TRBV19
CASSIDGTGSEAFF
TGTGCCAGTAGTATAGATGGGACAGGGTCTGAAGCTTTCTTT
>-|-|TRBJ2-1|TRBV4-1
CASSQEVGAYNEQFF
TGCGCCAGCAGCCAAGAGGTAGGAGCCTACAATGAGCAGTTCTTC
>TRBD1|-|TRBJ1-2|TRBV19
CASSITGVDGYTF
TGTGCCAGTAGCATCACAGGGGTCGATGGCTACACCTTC
>-|-|TRBJ2-7|TRBV6-2/TRBV6-3
CASSYSGVSNEQYF
TGTGCCAGCAGTTACTCGGGAGTCAGCAACGAGCAGTACTTC
>-|many|TRBJ1-5|TRBV7-8
CASSSPLGSNQPQHF
TGTGCCAGCAGCTCCCCCCTGGGGAGCAATCAGCCCCAGCATTTT
>-|-|TRBJ1-1|TRBV7-9
CASNPVGTEAFF
TGTGCCAGCAACCCTGTAGGTACTGAAGCTTTCTTT
>TRBD2|-|TRBJ2-5|TRBV7-2
CASWKTRLAGGPTQYF
TGTGCCAGCTGGAAAACACGACTAGCGGGGGGGCCTACCCAGTACTTC
>-|-|TRBJ2-1|TRBV27
CASSFSGPHNEQFF
TGTGCCAGCAGTTTCTCCGGGCCACACAATGAGCAGTTCTTC
>-|few|TRBJ2-1|TRBV5-4
CASSLELAPYNEQFF
TGTGCCAGCAGCCTCGAGTTAGCGCCCTACAATGAGCAGTTCTTC
>-|many|TRBJ2-1|TRBV6-2/TRBV6-3
CASSPEEQGVSWGNEQFF
TGTGCCAGCAGTCCCGAAGAGCAAGGTGTCTCCTGGGGCAATGAGCAGTTCTTC
>-|-|TRBJ1-1|TRBV5-1
CASSIGTEEAFF
TGCGCCAGCAGCATTGGTACAGAAGAAGCTTTCTTT
>-|few|TRBJ1-2|TRBV14
CASSQGRVNGYTF
TGTGCCAGCAGCCAAGGCAGGGTAAATGGCTACACCTTC
>-|few|TRBJ1-3|TRBV20-1
CSARDDGTDWNTIYF
TGCAGTGCTAGAGATGACGGCACCGACTGGAACACCATATATTTT
>-|-|TRBJ2-4|TRBV11-1
CASSLRGVPTEAYF
TGTGCCAGCAGCTTACGGGGAGTCCCTACTGAGGCGTACTTC
>-|few|TRBJ2-7|TRBV12-3/TRBV12-4
CASTLPGFSYEQYF
TGTGCCAGCACCCTACCGGGTTTCTCCTACGAGCAGTACTTC
>TRBD2|few|TRBJ2-7|TRBV6-2/TRBV6-3
CASSYLGTSQSYEQYF
TGTGCCAGCAGTTACTTGGGGACTAGCCAATCCTACGAGCAGTACTTC
>-|many|TRBJ2-7|TRBV6-1
CASRLQGGSGQYF
TGTGCCAGCAGACTCCAGGGGGGTTCGGGCCAGTACTTC